The rows below give T cell receptor beta chains drawn from one sample of a study of cytomegalovirus exposure and HLA in healthy donors. The protocol was immunoSEQ multiplex PCR, while the TCRdb copy is restricted to in-frame clones and leaves out a portion. The table shows more than 100,000 clones, with around four fifths occurring only once. The material sequenced was PBMCs. These receptor sequences come from a man aged 55 to 70 in good health and CMV-seropositive. Each CDR3 is given without its conserved first and last residue.

j_call: TRBJ2-7; v_call: TRBV5-5; cdr3_aa: ASSWGPGHSYEQY
j_call: TRBJ1-1; v_call: TRBV10-3; cdr3_aa: AISERAGVNTEAF
j_call: TRBJ1-1; v_call: TRBV5-8; cdr3_aa: ASSRTMNTEAF
j_call: TRBJ1-1; v_call: TRBV5-1; cdr3_aa: ASHGNTEAF
j_call: .; v_call: TRBV15; cdr3_aa: ATSRDWGTGSVSEQY
j_call: TRBJ2-6; v_call: TRBV5-1; cdr3_aa: ASSWRPSGETGGANVLT
j_call: TRBJ2-1; v_call: TRBV5-1; cdr3_aa: ASSLPPGQGFLNEQF
j_call: TRBJ1-6; v_call: TRBV6-5; cdr3_aa: ASSLTAYNSPLH
j_call: TRBJ1-4; v_call: TRBV5-1; cdr3_aa: ASSPSGAPNEKLF
j_call: TRBJ1-5; v_call: TRBV29-1; cdr3_aa: SVGVGGRPQH
j_call: TRBJ2-3; v_call: TRBV5-1; cdr3_aa: ASSQDRGDSDTQY
j_call: TRBJ2-1; v_call: TRBV2; cdr3_aa: ASSQPGPREQF
j_call: TRBJ1-2; v_call: TRBV15; cdr3_aa: ATSRGQDRANYGYT
j_call: TRBJ2-7; v_call: TRBV2; cdr3_aa: ASRPTGMNEQY
j_call: TRBJ1-5; v_call: TRBV11-1; cdr3_aa: ASSLAERQPQH
j_call: TRBJ2-2; v_call: TRBV6-4; cdr3_aa: ASSDDWGDPGELF